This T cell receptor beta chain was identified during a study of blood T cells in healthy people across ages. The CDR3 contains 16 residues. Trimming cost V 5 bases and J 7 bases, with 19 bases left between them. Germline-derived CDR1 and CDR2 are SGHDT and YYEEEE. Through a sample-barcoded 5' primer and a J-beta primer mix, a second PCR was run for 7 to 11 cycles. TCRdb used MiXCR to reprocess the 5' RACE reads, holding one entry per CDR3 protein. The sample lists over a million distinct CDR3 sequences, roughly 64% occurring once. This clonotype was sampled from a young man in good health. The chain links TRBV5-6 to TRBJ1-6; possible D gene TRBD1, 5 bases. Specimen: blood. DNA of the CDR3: TGTGCCAGCAGAGATTTAGCCGGGACTACGAATTCACCCCTCCACTTT. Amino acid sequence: CASRDLAGTTNSPLHF.